A single sample gave rise to the 5 T cell receptor beta chains below, sequenced in a study of vaccination effects on CD4 cells after COVID-19 (dated by TCRdb to the early 2020s). To identify antigen-specific CD4+ T cell clonotypes by their expansion, the ViraFEST assay first stimulated PBMC with viral peptide pools and then applied TCR sequencing. After 10 to 11 days of culture, CD4+ T cells were isolated with the EasySep CD4+ T cell isolation kit. Healthy vaccine recipients had no prior SARS-CoV-2 infection, confirmed by negative nucleocapsid antibodies before and after vaccination. Receptor libraries were prepared by the immunoSEQ multiplex PCR assay. TCRdb obtained this table from immuneACCESS and retained in-frame rearrangements with V and J assigned. These tables miss some clones; where compared with another copy, unresolved V genes account for less than half of the shortfall, and the remainder is unexplained. The sample data list under 55,000 clones, and approximately 79% of these were observed just once. Approximately 6% of the sample is taken by the ten largest.

No cognate antigen is known for these TCRs. Sequences were derived from CD4+ T cells from PBMCs cultured with HCoV-OC43 spike peptides, sampled before COVID-19 vaccination. Explained via the paper, the cell subset or site label denotes: HCoV-OC43 spike overlapping peptide pool stimulation. Source of these receptors: a human donor who received a COVID-19 vaccine.

The J gene is TRBJ1-1, the V gene TRBV7-2; a weak D match, TRBD1 (5 bases). The germline V gene has CDR1 SGHTA and CDR2 FQGNSA. This CDR3 has 13 residues. Trimming took 5 bases from V and 1 from J, leaving 8 bases between them. This CDR3 reads CASSATGNTEAFF. CDR3 sequence (DNA): TGTGCCAGCAGCGCCACAGGGAACACTGAAGCTTTCTTT.

This clone was detected once. The gene calls are TRBV5-1 and TRBJ2-7; D is perhaps TRBD2 (6 bases). Trimming cost V 0 bases and J 4 bases, with 11 bases left between them. The germline gives CDR1 SGHRS, CDR2 YFSETQ. CDR3 length equals 14 residues. The CDR3 DNA reads as TGCGCCAGCAGCTTGGGCCCTGGGGGGTACGAGCAGTACGTC. Translated: CASSLGPGGYEQYV.

V usage is TRBV6-5 and J usage is TRBJ1-2; 7 positions match TRBD1. Germline loops: CDR1 MNHEY, CDR2 SVGAGI. The length of the CDR3 is 14 residues. Unmatched junction bases numbered 11, after V lost 5 bases and J lost 8 bases. CDR3 in amino acids: CASSRETGTGGYTF. CDR3 DNA sequence: TGTGCCAGCAGTCGCGAGACAGGGACTGGCGGCTACACCTTC.

This sequence joins TRBV5-1 and TRBJ1-1; TRBD1 might be the D (5 bases). V was pared by 4 bases and J by 8 bases, with 15 bases between. Per the germline V gene, CDR1 is SGHRS and CDR2 is YFSETQ. The CDR3 is 13 residues long. CDR3 region: CASSPEGWQEAFF. The CDR3 bases are TGCGCCAGCAGCCCCGAGGGGTGGCAGGAAGCTTTCTTT.

This clone was found once. The chain has TRBV29-1 and TRBJ1-4; D gene uncertain. The CDR3 extends over 11 amino acids. Germline CDR1 is SQVTM and CDR2 is ANQGSEA. Trimming cost V 0 bases and J 6 bases, with 2 bases left between them. Written as DNA, the CDR3 is TGCAGCGTTGAAGATCATGAAAAACTGTTTTTT. As protein: CSVEDHEKLFF.